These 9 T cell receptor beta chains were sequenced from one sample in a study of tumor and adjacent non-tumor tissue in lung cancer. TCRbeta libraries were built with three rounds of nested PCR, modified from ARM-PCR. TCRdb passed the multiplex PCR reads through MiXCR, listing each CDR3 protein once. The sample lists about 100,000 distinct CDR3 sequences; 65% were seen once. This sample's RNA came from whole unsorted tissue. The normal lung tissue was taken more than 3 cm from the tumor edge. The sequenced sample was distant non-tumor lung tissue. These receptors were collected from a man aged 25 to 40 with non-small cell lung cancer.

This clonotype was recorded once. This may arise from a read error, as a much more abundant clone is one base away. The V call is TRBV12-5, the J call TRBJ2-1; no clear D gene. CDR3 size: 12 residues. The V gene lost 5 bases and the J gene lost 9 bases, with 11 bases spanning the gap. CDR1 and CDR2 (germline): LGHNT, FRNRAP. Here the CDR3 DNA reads TGTGCTAGTGGTGTGGAAAACCGTGAGCAGTTCTTC. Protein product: CASGVENREQFF.

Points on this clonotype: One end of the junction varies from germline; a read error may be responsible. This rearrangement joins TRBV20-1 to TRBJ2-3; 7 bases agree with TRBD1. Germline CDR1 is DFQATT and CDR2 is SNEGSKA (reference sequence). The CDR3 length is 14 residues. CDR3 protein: CNASVDRVTDTQYF. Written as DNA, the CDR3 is TGCAATGCTAGTGTAGACAGGGTGACAGATACACAGTATTTT.

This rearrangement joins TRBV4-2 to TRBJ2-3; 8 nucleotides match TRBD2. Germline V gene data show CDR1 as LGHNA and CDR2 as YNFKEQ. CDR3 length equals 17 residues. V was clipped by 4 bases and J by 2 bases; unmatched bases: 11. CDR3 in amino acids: CASSLYSGGGNTDTQYF. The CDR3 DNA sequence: TGTGCCAGCAGCCTGTACTCCGGGGGGGGTAACACAGATACGCAGTATTTT.

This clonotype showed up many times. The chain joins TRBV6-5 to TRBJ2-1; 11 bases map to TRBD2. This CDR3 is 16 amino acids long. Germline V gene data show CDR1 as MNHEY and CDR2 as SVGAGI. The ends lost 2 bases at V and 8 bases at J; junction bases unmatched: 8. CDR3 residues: CASSYTLLAGEDEQFF. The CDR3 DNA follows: TGTGCCAGCAGTTACACATTACTAGCGGGAGAAGATGAGCAGTTCTTC.

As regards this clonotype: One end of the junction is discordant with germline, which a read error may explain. The CDR3 protein is CSARLAGDTGELYF. The CDR3 DNA sequence: TGCAGTGCTAGACTAGCGGGGGACACCGGGGAGCTGTATTTT. The chain uses TRBV20-1 and TRBJ2-2; TRBD2 matches 10 bases. There are 14 residues in the CDR3. CDR1 is DFQATT, CDR2 SNEGSKA, per germline (reference sequence).

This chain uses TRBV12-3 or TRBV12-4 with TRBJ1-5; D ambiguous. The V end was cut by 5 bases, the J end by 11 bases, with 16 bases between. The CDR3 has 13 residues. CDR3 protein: CASSLQAQASQHF. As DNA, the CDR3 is TGTGCCAGCAGTCTGCAGGCGCAGGCGTCCCAGCATTTT.

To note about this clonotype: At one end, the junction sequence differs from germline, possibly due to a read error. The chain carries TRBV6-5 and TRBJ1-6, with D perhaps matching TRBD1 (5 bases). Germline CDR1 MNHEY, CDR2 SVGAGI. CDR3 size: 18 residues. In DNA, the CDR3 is TGTGCCAGCAGTCCCGAACCGGGGCAGGGAATTTTTAATTCAACCCTCCACTTT. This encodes CASSPEPGQGIFNSTLHF.

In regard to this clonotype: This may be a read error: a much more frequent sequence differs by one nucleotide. The CDR3 sequence: CASGAGVGVGSEAFF. The CDR3 nucleotides read TGTGCTAGTGGTGCTGGGGTTGGAGTAGGATCTGAAGCTTTCTTT. The chain recombines TRBV12-5 with TRBJ1-1, with D unresolved. The germline V and J ends were trimmed by 5 bases and 6 bases, with 19 bases remaining between them. This CDR3 has 15 amino acids. CDR1 LGHNT and CDR2 FRNRAP come from the germline V gene.

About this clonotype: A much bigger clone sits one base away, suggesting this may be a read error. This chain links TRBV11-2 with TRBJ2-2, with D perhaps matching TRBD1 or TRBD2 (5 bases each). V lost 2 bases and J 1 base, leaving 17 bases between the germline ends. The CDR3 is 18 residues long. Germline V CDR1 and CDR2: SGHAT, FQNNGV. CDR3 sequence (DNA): TGTGCCAGCAGCTTACTCCGGGTTGGGGGTATGAACACCGGGGAGCTGTTTTTT. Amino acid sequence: CASSLLRVGGMNTGELFF.